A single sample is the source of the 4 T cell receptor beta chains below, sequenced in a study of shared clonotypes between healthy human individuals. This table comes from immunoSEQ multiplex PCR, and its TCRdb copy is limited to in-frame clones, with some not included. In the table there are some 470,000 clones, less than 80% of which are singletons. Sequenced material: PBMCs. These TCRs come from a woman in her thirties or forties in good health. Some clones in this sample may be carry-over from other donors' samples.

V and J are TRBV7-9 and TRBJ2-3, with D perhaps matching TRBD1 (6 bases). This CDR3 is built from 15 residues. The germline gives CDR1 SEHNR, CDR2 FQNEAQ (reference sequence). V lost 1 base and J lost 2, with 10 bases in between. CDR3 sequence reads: CASSLGGHYTDTQYF. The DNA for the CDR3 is TGTGCCAGCAGCTTAGGGGGACATTACACAGATACGCAGTATTTT.

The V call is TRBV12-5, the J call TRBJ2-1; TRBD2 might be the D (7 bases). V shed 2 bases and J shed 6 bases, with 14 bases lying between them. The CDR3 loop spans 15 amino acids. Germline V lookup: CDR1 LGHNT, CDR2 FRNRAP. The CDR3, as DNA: TGTGCTAGTGGTTTGAAGGTTCGGGGGGCCAATGAGCAGTTCTTC. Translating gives CASGLKVRGANEQFF.

CDR3 DNA: TGTGCCAGCAGCCAAGGGACTAGCGGGAGAAATACGCAGTATTTT. Its translation is CASSQGTSGRNTQYF. This chain joins TRBV5-4 and TRBJ2-3, with 14 nucleotides matching TRBD2. The CDR3 covers 15 residues. Germline V gene lookup returns CDR1 SGHNT and CDR2 YYREEE (reference sequence). Losses at the gene ends were 4 bases for V and 7 bases for J; bases not matched to a gene: 5.

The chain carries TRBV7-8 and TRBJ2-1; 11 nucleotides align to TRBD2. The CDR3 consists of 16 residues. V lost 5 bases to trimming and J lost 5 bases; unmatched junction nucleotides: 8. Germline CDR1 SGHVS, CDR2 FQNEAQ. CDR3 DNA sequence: TGTGCCAGCAGCCTCAGACTAGCGGGATCCCACAATGAGCAGTTCTTC. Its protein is CASSLRLAGSHNEQFF.